The present entry profiles one TCR beta chain with its context. Its cognate antigen is unknown. This record belongs to a study of regulatory T cells in long-lasting Graves disease. Relying on iRepertoire HTBI primers and Arm-PCR of CDR3 regions, the team built TCR beta libraries. TCRdb redid the calling of the multiplex PCR reads with MiXCR, one entry per CDR3 protein. The sample records about 470,000 distinct CDR3 sequences, less than 25% being singletons. Documented time point: persistent/refractory GD, antithyroid drugs over 5 years with positive TRAb. PBMC-extracted RNA yielded the TCR library. From each patient, nine milliliters of peripheral blood was drawn and collected into an EDTA anticoagulant tube. V was pared by 3 bases and J by 2 bases, with 10 bases of the junction left unmatched. Germline-derived CDR1 and CDR2 are SGHAT and FQDESV (reference sequence). The CDR3 covers 16 residues. Findings and caveats of the study: Favored gene segments in persistent disease were TRBV28, TRBJ1-2 and TRBJ2-5. Not thyroid tissue but only peripheral blood was studied.

The chain uses TRBV11-1 and TRBJ2-7; 7 bases fit TRBD2. Material: peripheral blood mononuclear cells (PBMCs), obtained when the disease was refractory, from a patient treated with antithyroid drugs. The source is a female donor with Graves disease. The CDR3 here is CASSLWSGGAPYEQYF. In DNA, the CDR3 is TGTGCCAGCAGCTTGTGGTCGGGGGGAGCCCCCTACGAGCAGTACTTC.